These T cell receptor beta chains were read from a single sample in a study of T cells after posttransplantation cyclophosphamide. The table came from immunoSEQ multiplex PCR; TCRdb's copy has only in-frame clones and leaves some out. The table has some 27,000 clones, 70% to 90% seen once. The specimen was PBMCs. These receptors all stem from a man aged 50 or older. The CDR3 runs from the conserved cysteine through the conserved F or W. Clone size is given for some rows only: seen once, a few or many times, or a class if the clone is expanded.

abundance	v_gene	j_gene	CDR3aa
once	TRBV5-1	TRBJ2-5	CASSLAGGPETQYF
.	TRBV9	TRBJ1-4	CASSRTANEKLFF
.	TRBV7-2	TRBJ2-5	CASSETRETQYF
once	TRBV5-4	TRBJ2-4	CASSLGGTFLAKNIQYF
.	TRBV6-5	TRBJ1-6	CASNVGHGVLSPLHF
few	TRBV7-2	TRBJ1-4	CASSLESSRANEKLFF
.	TRBV10-3	TRBJ2-5	CAISEDSQETQYF
few	TRBV27	TRBJ1-6	CASKVSAGRSYNSPLHF
.	TRBV14	TRBJ1-3	CASSQDYFRVPGNTIYF
.	TRBV11-2	TRBJ2-5	CASSYNPGAVQETQYF
.	TRBV2	TRBJ2-3	CASSGRGHFTDTQYF
.	TRBV30	TRBJ1-2	CACTGGLSNYGYTF
.	TRBV5-1	.	CASSPGLAGGLTYEQYF
once	TRBV5-1	TRBJ2-5	CASSFQGQESQYF
few	TRBV5-6	TRBJ2-6	CASRGSVLSGANVLTF
.	TRBV19	TRBJ2-2	CASSKTGATGELFF
.	TRBV19	TRBJ1-3	CASSPDRGRNTIYF